This T cell receptor (beta chain) was found in a study of blood T cell repertoires in COVID-19. The wider study: Samples taken during acute and convalescent COVID-19 were collected in the United States, Italy and Spain. PBMCs, B-cell-depleted T cells, or T cells provided the cDNA or gDNA that made up the material.

The germline gives CDR1 MNHEY, CDR2 SVGAGI. Trimming took 5 bases from V and 4 from J; bases not matched to a gene: 9. The CDR3 has 15 amino acids. Original processing methods: The authors estimated nucleated cell counts from reference gene primer amplification. Data came from immunoSEQ multiplex PCR; TCRdb stores just in-frame clones and leaves some out. V, J and clone size derive from that table, while D and trimming were established from the DNA sequence. The sample includes roughly 250,000 clones, 88% of them seen just once. Material: peripheral blood. The chain uses TRBV6-5 and TRBJ2-7; 9 nucleotides align to TRBD1. The TCR was taken from a man in his sixties who had recovered from COVID-19. This chain's CDR3 is CASSKGTGLRYEQYF. CDR3 nucleotides: TGTGCCAGCAGTAAGGGGACAGGGTTAAGATACGAGCAGTACTTC.